What follows describes a single T cell receptor beta chain. Both CD4+ and CD8+ T cells were negatively isolated, and TEMRA cells underwent FACS enrichment. Germline assignment: CDR1 LNHDA and CDR2 SQIVND (reference sequence). Trimming removed 5 bases at V and 6 bases at J, with 13 bases between. The CDR3 is 13 amino acids. This entry is derived from a study of CD8 T cells in Susac syndrome. Random-hexamer reverse transcription was applied to 0.5 to 1 ug RNA. Amplification of TCR beta CDR3 used immunoSEQ multiplex PCR across 54 Vbeta and 13 Jbeta. TCRdb independently ran MiXCR on the immunoSEQ multiplex PCR reads; one entry per CDR3 protein. The top ten clones hold more than 0.06% of a sample with 300,000 to 350,000 distinct CDR3 sequences, 90% to 95% of them seen once.

This sequence originates from a human donor with multiple sclerosis. The specimen sequenced was CD4+ T cells from PBMCs. The gene calls are TRBV19 and TRBJ1-2; no clear D. The CDR3 nucleotides are TGTGCCAGTAGTCGAACTCCAGATAATGGCTACACCTTC. The encoded protein is CASSRTPDNGYTF.